Listed below are T cell receptor beta chains from one sample, sequenced in a study of yellow fever vaccine responses in identical twins. Each CDR3 protein gets one entry after TCRdb re-called the RT-PCR reads with MiXCR. In the table there are approximately 33,000 distinct CDR3 sequences, 60% of which are singletons. The material sequenced was T cells from blood (PBMCs), unsorted or a sorted subset (not recorded which), taken before or after yellow fever vaccination (not recorded which). These receptors were taken from a woman aged 18-29 years who received the yellow fever vaccine. Each CDR3 is given without its conserved first and last residue. Fields, in order: CDR3 protein, CDR3 length, D gene, V gene, J gene. The D gene is left open where the match is weak.

CDR3aa: SVKKNRGNEKLF; len: 12; d_gene: NA; v_gene: TRBV29-1; j_gene: TRBJ1-4
CDR3aa: ASSFPGTTTDTQY; len: 13; d_gene: NA; v_gene: TRBV7-9; j_gene: TRBJ2-3
CDR3aa: SVVGASKKNIQY; len: 12; d_gene: NA; v_gene: TRBV29-1; j_gene: TRBJ2-4
CDR3aa: ASTPAEGFGSYEQY; len: 14; d_gene: NA; v_gene: TRBV7-3; j_gene: TRBJ2-7
CDR3aa: ASSGVRGRQPQH; len: 12; d_gene: NA; v_gene: TRBV4-2; j_gene: TRBJ1-5
CDR3aa: SARYRGETYNEQF; len: 13; d_gene: TRBD1; v_gene: TRBV20-1; j_gene: TRBJ2-1
CDR3aa: SVDRGLDEQY; len: 10; d_gene: TRBD1; v_gene: TRBV29-1; j_gene: TRBJ2-7
CDR3aa: ASSLYGQPQH; len: 10; d_gene: NA; v_gene: TRBV5-5; j_gene: TRBJ1-5
CDR3aa: ASSLLAGGSDTQY; len: 13; d_gene: TRBD2; v_gene: TRBV7-6; j_gene: TRBJ2-3
CDR3aa: ASSVETGTGELF; len: 12; d_gene: NA; v_gene: TRBV9; j_gene: TRBJ2-2
CDR3aa: SARVASVDVRREREETQY; len: 18; d_gene: TRBD2; v_gene: TRBV20-1; j_gene: TRBJ2-5
CDR3aa: ASSVAQGAIEQY; len: 12; d_gene: TRBD1; v_gene: TRBV9; j_gene: TRBJ2-7
CDR3aa: ASSPTTSFGEQY; len: 12; d_gene: NA; v_gene: TRBV11-1; j_gene: TRBJ2-7
CDR3aa: ASSLDYTGELF; len: 11; d_gene: NA; v_gene: TRBV7-9; j_gene: TRBJ2-2
CDR3aa: ASSLDRGSYNEQF; len: 13; d_gene: TRBD1; v_gene: TRBV7-2; j_gene: TRBJ2-1
CDR3aa: ASSAQGAKNIQY; len: 12; d_gene: TRBD1; v_gene: TRBV19; j_gene: TRBJ2-4
CDR3aa: ASSQDPKSSYNSPLH; len: 15; d_gene: NA; v_gene: TRBV4-1; j_gene: TRBJ1-6
CDR3aa: ASSFRTSTDTQY; len: 12; d_gene: NA; v_gene: TRBV7-3; j_gene: TRBJ2-3
CDR3aa: ASSQGLPLGADTQY; len: 14; d_gene: NA; v_gene: TRBV4-1; j_gene: TRBJ2-3
CDR3aa: ASSVASGGNYGYT; len: 13; d_gene: TRBD1; v_gene: TRBV9; j_gene: TRBJ1-2
CDR3aa: ASSLVYSINQPQH; len: 13; d_gene: NA; v_gene: TRBV27; j_gene: TRBJ1-5
CDR3aa: ASSLWGTGTMNTGELF; len: 16; d_gene: TRBD1; v_gene: TRBV27; j_gene: TRBJ2-2
CDR3aa: AISESLLAGSPDTQY; len: 15; d_gene: TRBD2; v_gene: TRBV10-3; j_gene: TRBJ2-3
CDR3aa: ATSDFISGQETQY; len: 13; d_gene: NA; v_gene: TRBV24-1; j_gene: TRBJ2-5
CDR3aa: ASSLAGGSYEQY; len: 12; d_gene: TRBD2; v_gene: TRBV12-3/TRBV12-4; j_gene: TRBJ2-7
CDR3aa: ASTAQPTGQPQH; len: 12; d_gene: NA; v_gene: TRBV11-3; j_gene: TRBJ1-5
CDR3aa: ASRREGLALYNEQF; len: 14; d_gene: TRBD2; v_gene: TRBV2; j_gene: TRBJ2-1
CDR3aa: ASSLRQRSNTGELF; len: 14; d_gene: NA; v_gene: TRBV11-2; j_gene: TRBJ2-2
CDR3aa: ASRLGMNTEAF; len: 11; d_gene: NA; v_gene: TRBV2; j_gene: TRBJ1-1
CDR3aa: ASSPSYLGYEQY; len: 12; d_gene: NA; v_gene: TRBV4-2; j_gene: TRBJ2-7
CDR3aa: ASSFSQQSEQY; len: 11; d_gene: NA; v_gene: TRBV5-6; j_gene: TRBJ2-7
CDR3aa: SVASSDEQF; len: 9; d_gene: NA; v_gene: TRBV20-1; j_gene: TRBJ2-1
CDR3aa: SVEDARRPNYEQY; len: 13; d_gene: NA; v_gene: TRBV29-1; j_gene: TRBJ2-7
CDR3aa: ASSLTSGFHEQF; len: 12; d_gene: NA; v_gene: TRBV18; j_gene: TRBJ2-1
CDR3aa: SVWDGISNQPQH; len: 12; d_gene: NA; v_gene: TRBV29-1; j_gene: TRBJ1-5
CDR3aa: ASSSWTSGYNEQF; len: 13; d_gene: TRBD2; v_gene: TRBV11-3; j_gene: TRBJ2-1
CDR3aa: ASSLGAGVTGETF; len: 13; d_gene: NA; v_gene: TRBV11-3; j_gene: TRBJ2-2
CDR3aa: ASSHGVGGQWSYNEQF; len: 16; d_gene: TRBD1; v_gene: TRBV3-1; j_gene: TRBJ2-1
CDR3aa: ASSLGQNSNQPQH; len: 13; d_gene: NA; v_gene: TRBV7-6; j_gene: TRBJ1-5
CDR3aa: ASSLALAGGPNTQY; len: 14; d_gene: TRBD2; v_gene: TRBV11-1; j_gene: TRBJ2-3
CDR3aa: ASSLVSASGSYNEQF; len: 15; d_gene: TRBD2; v_gene: TRBV11-2; j_gene: TRBJ2-1
CDR3aa: ASSLAGRVQETQY; len: 13; d_gene: NA; v_gene: TRBV5-1; j_gene: TRBJ2-5
CDR3aa: ASRQWVATQY; len: 10; d_gene: NA; v_gene: TRBV13; j_gene: TRBJ2-5
CDR3aa: SVVPSSGNTIY; len: 11; d_gene: NA; v_gene: TRBV29-1; j_gene: TRBJ1-3
CDR3aa: AISDASGTGRTEAF; len: 14; d_gene: TRBD1; v_gene: TRBV10-3; j_gene: TRBJ1-1
CDR3aa: ASAQYNEQF; len: 9; d_gene: NA; v_gene: TRBV14; j_gene: TRBJ2-1
CDR3aa: ASSYDLLAGDTDTQY; len: 15; d_gene: TRBD2; v_gene: TRBV6-2/TRBV6-3; j_gene: TRBJ2-3
CDR3aa: ASSRTSGISYNEQF; len: 14; d_gene: TRBD2; v_gene: TRBV19; j_gene: TRBJ2-1
CDR3aa: ASSQERGVHGELF; len: 13; d_gene: NA; v_gene: TRBV4-2; j_gene: TRBJ2-2
CDR3aa: ASSLHGGRAMEQY; len: 13; d_gene: TRBD2; v_gene: TRBV12-3/TRBV12-4; j_gene: TRBJ2-7
CDR3aa: ASSSTGFYEQY; len: 11; d_gene: TRBD1; v_gene: TRBV2; j_gene: TRBJ2-7
CDR3aa: SASPSVNTGELF; len: 12; d_gene: NA; v_gene: TRBV20-1; j_gene: TRBJ2-2